These 12 T cell receptor beta chains were all obtained from the same sample, sequenced in a study of response to subunit inactivated influenza vaccine. TCRdb re-called the RT-PCR reads through MiXCR, storing one row per CDR3 protein. Of 450,000 to 700,000 distinct CDR3 sequences in the sample, approximately 14% are singletons; the top ten hold around 10%. The source material was PBMCs from blood, sampled 11 to 12 days after vaccination. These receptor sequences come from a man in his fifties or sixties who received an inactivated influenza vaccine.

V is TRBV7-9 and J is TRBJ2-7; D gene ambiguous. This CDR3 contains 12 residues. Germline values: CDR1 SEHNR, CDR2 FQNEAQ (reference sequence). The V end lost 5 bases, the J end lost 4 bases, and 9 bases lay between the germline ends. This CDR3 reads CASSHDTYEQYF. CDR3 DNA sequence: TGTGCCAGCAGCCATGACACTTACGAGCAGTACTTC. Together with reference TRBV7-9 and TRBJ2-7, the CDR3 gives the full variable domain: DTGVSQNPRHKITKRGQNVTFRCDPISEHNRLYWYRQTLGQGPEFLTYFQNEAQLEKSRLLSDRFSAERPKGSFSTLEIQRTEQGDSAMYLCASSHDTYEQYFGPGTRLTVT.

This clonotype showed up just a few times. V usage is TRBV4-1 and J usage is TRBJ2-5; no definite D call. V shed 0 bases and J shed 4 bases, with 12 bases lying between them. Germline CDR1 is MGHRA and CDR2 is YSYEKL. This CDR3 region has 15 residues. DNA of the CDR3: TGCGCCAGCAGCCAAGATAGGGCTAGGGCAGAGACCCAGTACTTC. Protein product: CASSQDRARAETQYF.

A few counts support this clonotype. The genes are TRBV7-8 and TRBJ2-2; 11 bases match TRBD2. Per the germline V gene, CDR1 is SGHVS and CDR2 is FQNEAQ. V lost 0 bases, J lost 5 bases, and 2 bases stayed unmatched. The CDR3 has 16 amino acids. The CDR3 loop is CASSLALAGGTGELFF. The CDR3, as DNA: TGTGCCAGCAGCTTAGCTCTAGCGGGGGGAACCGGGGAGCTGTTTTTT.

This clonotype was counted ten times or more. V gene TRBV7-2 combines with J gene TRBJ1-6; a weak D match, TRBD1 (5 bases). CDR1 and CDR2 (germline): SGHTA, FQGNSA. CDR3 length equals 15 residues. V shed 2 bases and J shed 12 bases, with 17 bases lying between them. The CDR3 bases are TGTGCCAGCAGCTTAAGGGGCAGGATCCAGGAACCCCTCCACTTT. This translates into CASSLRGRIQEPLHF.

This clonotype has a handful of counts. The chain employs TRBV11-2 and TRBJ1-6, with 8 bases aligning to TRBD1. V gave up 6 bases and J gave up 7 bases; unmatched junction bases: 8. CDR1 and CDR2 (germline): SGHAT, FQNNGV. The CDR3 consists of 15 residues. The CDR3, as DNA: TGTGCCAGCAGGGGAGGGACAGGAATAAATTCACCCCTCCACTTT. Translation: CASRGGTGINSPLHF.

The rearrangement uses TRBV28 and TRBJ2-7; D unresolved. Between the trimmed V and J ends, which lost 6 bases and 4 bases, there was a span of 19 bases. Germline lookup yields CDR1 MDHEN and CDR2 SYDVKM. The CDR3 has 15 amino acids. In DNA, the CDR3 is TGTGCCAGCAGGCGCCAAGGAGCTAGAGGTTACGAGCAGTACTTC. Protein: CASRRQGARGYEQYF.

This clonotype has more than one count but fewer than ten. The chain carries TRBV28 and TRBJ2-7; 11 bases are shared with TRBD2. Looked up from germline, CDR1 is MDHEN and CDR2 is SYDVKM. V gave up 1 base and J gave up 6 bases; unmatched junction bases: 11. This CDR3 contains 17 residues. The CDR3 spells CASSLFPSGRILVEQYF. Here the CDR3 DNA reads TGTGCCAGCAGTTTATTTCCTAGCGGGAGGATACTTGTCGAGCAGTACTTC. Based on the CDR3 plus reference TRBV28 and TRBJ2-7, the full variable domain is DVKVTQSSRYLVKRTGEKVFLECVQDMDHENMFWYRQDPGLGLRLIYFSYDVKMKEKGDIPEGYSVSREKKERFSLILESASTNQTSMYLCASSLFPSGRILVEQYFGPGTRLTVT.

This clonotype was seen many times. This chain uses TRBV3-1 with TRBJ1-6, with 9 bases fitting TRBD1. The CDR3 totals 16 residues. Looked up from germline, CDR1 is LGHDT and CDR2 is YNNKEL (reference sequence). V shed 6 bases and J 0 bases; nucleotides not matched to a gene: 3. The CDR3 DNA sequence: TGTGCCAGCAGACCACAGGGGGCCTCCTATAATTCACCCCTCCACTTT. Translating gives CASRPQGASYNSPLHF.

The chain employs TRBV5-1 and TRBJ1-1; D is uncertain. Trimming left V 0 bases short and J 0 bases short, with 9 bases between. The CDR3 spans 15 residues. From germline, CDR1 is SGHRS and CDR2 YFSETQ. The CDR3 is CASSLGRGMNTEAFF. CDR3 nucleotide sequence: TGCGCCAGCAGCTTGGGACGGGGTATGAACACTGAAGCTTTCTTT.

This clonotype was seen a handful of times. The CDR3 here is CASSQDHFETGGRYTF. In nucleotides, the CDR3 is TGCGCCAGCAGCCAAGATCACTTCGAGACAGGGGGCCGCTACACCTTC. The chain uses TRBV4-3 and TRBJ1-2; the match to TRBD1 covers 10 bases. V lost 0 bases to trimming and J lost 9 bases; unmatched junction nucleotides: 10. The CDR3 contains 16 residues. Germline V CDR1 and CDR2: LGHNA, YSLEER.

The V call is TRBV30, the J call TRBJ2-7; D might be TRBD1 or TRBD2, each matching 5 bases. The CDR3 covers 13 residues. The V gene's germline CDR1 is GTSNPN and CDR2 SVGIG (reference sequence). V lost 2 bases and J 2 bases, leaving 10 bases between the germline ends. The CDR3 DNA reads as TGTGCCTGGAGTCGGGGCGGCCCCTACGAGCAGTACTTC. This gives the protein CAWSRGGPYEQYF.

This chain connects TRBV14 to TRBJ1-1; D may be TRBD1 (6 bases). The length of the CDR3 is 15 residues. CDR1 and CDR2 (germline): SGHDN, FVKESK. Trimming removed 4 bases at V and 4 bases at J, with 16 bases between. The CDR3 protein is CASSPYGGRITEAFF. CDR3 sequence (DNA): TGTGCCAGCAGCCCCTACGGGGGGCGGATCACTGAAGCTTTCTTT.